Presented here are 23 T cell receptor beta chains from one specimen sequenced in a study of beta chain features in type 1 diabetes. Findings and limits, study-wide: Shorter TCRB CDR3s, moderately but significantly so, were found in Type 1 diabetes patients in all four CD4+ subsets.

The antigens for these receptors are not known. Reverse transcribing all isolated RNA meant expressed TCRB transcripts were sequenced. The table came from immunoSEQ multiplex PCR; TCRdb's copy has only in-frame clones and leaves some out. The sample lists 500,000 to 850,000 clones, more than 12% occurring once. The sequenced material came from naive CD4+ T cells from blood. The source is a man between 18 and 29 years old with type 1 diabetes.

CDR3 amino acids: CASSLAGGLSTEAFF. CDR3 DNA sequence: TGTGCCAGCAGCTTGGCCGGGGGGCTCAGCACTGAAGCTTTCTTT. The chain joins TRBV5-6 to TRBJ1-1; D might be TRBD1 (6 bases). Looked up from germline, CDR1 is SGHDT and CDR2 is YYEEEE. The V and J ends lost 0 bases and 4 bases respectively, with 13 bases between them. This CDR3 has 15 amino acids. Supplemented by reference TRBV5-6 and TRBJ1-1, the full variable domain reads DAGVTQSPTHLIKTRGQQVTLRCSPKSGHDTVSWYQQALGQGPQFIFQYYEEEERQRGNFPDRFSGHQFPNYSSELNVNALLLGDSALYLCASSLAGGLSTEAFFGQGTRLTVV.

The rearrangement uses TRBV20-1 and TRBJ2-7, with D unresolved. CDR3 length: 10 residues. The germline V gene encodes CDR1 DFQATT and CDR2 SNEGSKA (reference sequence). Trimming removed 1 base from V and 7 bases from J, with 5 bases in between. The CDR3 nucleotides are TGCAGTGCTAGAGTTAGGGAGCAGTACTTC. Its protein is CSARVREQYF.

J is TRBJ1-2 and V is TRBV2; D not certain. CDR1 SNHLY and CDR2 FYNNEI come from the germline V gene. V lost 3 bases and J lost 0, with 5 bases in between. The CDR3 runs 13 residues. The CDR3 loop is CASSDRTNYGYTF. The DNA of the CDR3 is TGTGCCAGCAGTGACAGGACTAACTATGGCTACACCTTC.

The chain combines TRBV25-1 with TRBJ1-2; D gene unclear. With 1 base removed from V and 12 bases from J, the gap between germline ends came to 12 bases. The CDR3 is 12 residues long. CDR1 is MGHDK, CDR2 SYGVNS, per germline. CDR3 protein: CASSEWVGPDTF. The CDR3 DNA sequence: TGTGCCAGCAGTGAATGGGTGGGCCCGGACACCTTC.

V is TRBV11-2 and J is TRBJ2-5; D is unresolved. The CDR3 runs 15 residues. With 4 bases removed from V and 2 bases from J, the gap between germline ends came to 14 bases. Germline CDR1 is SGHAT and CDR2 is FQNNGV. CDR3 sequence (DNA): TGTGCCAGCAGCTACCTGGACGGTTCTCAAGAGACCCAGTACTTC. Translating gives CASSYLDGSQETQYF.

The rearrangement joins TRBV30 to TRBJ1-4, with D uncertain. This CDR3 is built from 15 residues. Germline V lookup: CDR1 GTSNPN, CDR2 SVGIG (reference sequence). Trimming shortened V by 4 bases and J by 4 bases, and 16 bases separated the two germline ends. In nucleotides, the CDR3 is TGTGCCTGGAATCCGTTGGACCGCGTTAATGAAAAACTGTTTTTT. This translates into CAWNPLDRVNEKLFF.

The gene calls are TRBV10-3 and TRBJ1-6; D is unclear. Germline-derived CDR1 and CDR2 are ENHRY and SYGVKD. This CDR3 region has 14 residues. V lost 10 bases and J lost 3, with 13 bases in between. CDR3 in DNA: TGTGCCACCACCCAGACGGACTATAATTCACCCCTCCACTTT. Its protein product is CATTQTDYNSPLHF.

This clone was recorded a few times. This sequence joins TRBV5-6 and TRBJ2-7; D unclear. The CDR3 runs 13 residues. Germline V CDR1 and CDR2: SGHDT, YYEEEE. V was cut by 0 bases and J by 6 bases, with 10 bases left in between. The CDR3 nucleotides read TGTGCCAGCAGCTTGGGGTGGGCTGGCGAGCAGTACTTC. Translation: CASSLGWAGEQYF.

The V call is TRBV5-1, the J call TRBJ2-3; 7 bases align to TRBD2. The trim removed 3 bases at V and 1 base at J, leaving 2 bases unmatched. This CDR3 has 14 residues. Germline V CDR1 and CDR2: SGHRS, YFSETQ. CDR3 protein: CASSSGGRTDTQYF. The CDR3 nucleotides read TGCGCCAGCAGCTCGGGGGGACGCACAGATACGCAGTATTTT.

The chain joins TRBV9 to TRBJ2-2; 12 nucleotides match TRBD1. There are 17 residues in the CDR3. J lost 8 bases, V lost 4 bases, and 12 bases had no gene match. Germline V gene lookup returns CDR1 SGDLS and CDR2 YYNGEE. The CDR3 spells CASSTQGTGGLIGELFF. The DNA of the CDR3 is TGTGCCAGCAGCACGCAAGGGACAGGGGGCTTGATTGGGGAGCTGTTTTTT. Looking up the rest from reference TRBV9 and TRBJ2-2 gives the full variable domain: DSGVTQTPKHLITATGQRVTLRCSPRSGDLSVYWYQQSLDQGLQFLIQYYNGEERAKGNILERFSAQQFPDLHSELNLSSLELGDSALYFCASSTQGTGGLIGELFFGEGSRLTVL.

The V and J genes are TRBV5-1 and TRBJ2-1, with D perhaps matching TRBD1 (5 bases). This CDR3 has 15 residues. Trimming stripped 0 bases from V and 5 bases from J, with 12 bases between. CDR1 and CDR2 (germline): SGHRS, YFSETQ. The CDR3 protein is CASSLVPGQNNEQFF. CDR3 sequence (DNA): TGCGCCAGCAGCTTGGTTCCAGGGCAAAACAATGAGCAGTTCTTC.

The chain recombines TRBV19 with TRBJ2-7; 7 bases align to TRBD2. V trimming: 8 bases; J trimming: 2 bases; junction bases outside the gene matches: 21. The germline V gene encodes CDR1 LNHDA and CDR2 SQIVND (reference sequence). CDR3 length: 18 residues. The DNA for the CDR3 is TGTGCCAGTGCCTCCTTGGTGGCTAGCGGCGGAACCCCCTACGAGCAGTACTTC. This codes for CASASLVASGGTPYEQYF.

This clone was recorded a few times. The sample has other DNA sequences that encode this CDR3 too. The CDR3 DNA sequence: TGTGCCTGGACTAGGGGGAATCAGCCCCAGCATTTT. Its protein is CAWTRGNQPQHF. The chain employs TRBV30 and TRBJ1-5; possibly TRBD1 for D (6 bases). Trimming pared 4 bases from V and 4 bases from J, leaving 8 bases between. Germline V gene lookup returns CDR1 GTSNPN and CDR2 SVGIG (reference sequence). This CDR3 has 12 amino acids.

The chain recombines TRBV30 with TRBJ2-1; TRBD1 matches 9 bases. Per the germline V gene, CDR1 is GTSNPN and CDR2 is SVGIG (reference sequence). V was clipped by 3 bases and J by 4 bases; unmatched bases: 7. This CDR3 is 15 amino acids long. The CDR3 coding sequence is TGTGCCTGGAGGATCCGGGACAGGGTTTACAATGAGCAGTTCTTC. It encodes CAWRIRDRVYNEQFF.

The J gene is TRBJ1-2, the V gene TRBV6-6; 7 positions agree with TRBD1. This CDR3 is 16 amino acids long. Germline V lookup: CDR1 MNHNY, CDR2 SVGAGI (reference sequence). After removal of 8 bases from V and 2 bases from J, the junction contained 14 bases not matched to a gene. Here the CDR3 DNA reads TGTGCCAGCTCCCCGTCAGGGGGTGGATGGAACTATGGCTACACCTTC. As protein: CASSPSGGGWNYGYTF.

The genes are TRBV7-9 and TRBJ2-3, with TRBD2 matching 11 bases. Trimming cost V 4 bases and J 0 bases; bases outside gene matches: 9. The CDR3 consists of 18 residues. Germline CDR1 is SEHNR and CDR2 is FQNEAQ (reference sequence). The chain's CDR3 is CASSSSTSGNPSTDTQYF. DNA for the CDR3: TGTGCCAGCAGCTCCTCGACTAGCGGGAACCCTAGCACAGATACGCAGTATTTT.

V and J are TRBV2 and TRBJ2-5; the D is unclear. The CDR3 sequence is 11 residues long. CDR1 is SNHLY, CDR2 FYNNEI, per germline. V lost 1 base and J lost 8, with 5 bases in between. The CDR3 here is CASSEGATQYF. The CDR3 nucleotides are TGTGCCAGCAGTGAAGGAGCAACCCAGTACTTC. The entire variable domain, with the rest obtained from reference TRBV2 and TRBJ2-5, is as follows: EPEVTQTPSHQVTQMGQEVILRCVPISNHLYFYWYRQILGQKVEFLVSFYNNEISEKSEIFDDQFSVERPDGSNFTLKIRSTKLEDSAMYFCASSEGATQYFGPGTRLLVL.

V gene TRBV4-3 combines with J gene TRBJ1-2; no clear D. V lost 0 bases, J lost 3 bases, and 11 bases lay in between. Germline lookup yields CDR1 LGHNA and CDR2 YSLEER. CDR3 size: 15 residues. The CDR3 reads CASSQDRRVDYGYTF. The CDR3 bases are TGCGCCAGCAGCCAAGATAGGAGGGTGGACTATGGCTACACCTTC.

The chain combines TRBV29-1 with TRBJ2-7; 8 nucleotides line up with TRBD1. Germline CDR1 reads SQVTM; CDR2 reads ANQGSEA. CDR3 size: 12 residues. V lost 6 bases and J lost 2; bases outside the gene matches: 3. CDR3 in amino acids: CSVATGAYEQYF. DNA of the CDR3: TGCAGCGTCGCGACAGGGGCCTACGAGCAGTACTTC.

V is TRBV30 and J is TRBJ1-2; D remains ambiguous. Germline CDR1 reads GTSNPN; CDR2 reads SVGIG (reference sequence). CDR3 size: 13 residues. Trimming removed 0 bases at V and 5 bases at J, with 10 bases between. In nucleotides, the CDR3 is TGTGCCTGGAGTGTACTCCCGGGGTATGGCTACACCTTC. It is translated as CAWSVLPGYGYTF.

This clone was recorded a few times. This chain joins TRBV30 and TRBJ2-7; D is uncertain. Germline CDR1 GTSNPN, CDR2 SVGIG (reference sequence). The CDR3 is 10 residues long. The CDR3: CSGICNEQYF. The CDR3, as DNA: TGTTCTGGGATTTGCAACGAGCAGTACTTC.

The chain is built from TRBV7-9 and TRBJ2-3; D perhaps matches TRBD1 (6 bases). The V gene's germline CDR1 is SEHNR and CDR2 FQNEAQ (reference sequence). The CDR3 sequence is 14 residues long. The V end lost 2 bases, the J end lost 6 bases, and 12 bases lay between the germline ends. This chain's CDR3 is CASSLSAQGDTQYF. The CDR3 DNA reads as TGTGCCAGCAGCTTATCAGCTCAGGGGGATACGCAGTATTTT. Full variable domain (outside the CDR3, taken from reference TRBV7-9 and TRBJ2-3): DTGVSQNPRHKITKRGQNVTFRCDPISEHNRLYWYRQTLGQGPEFLTYFQNEAQLEKSRLLSDRFSAERPKGSFSTLEIQRTEQGDSAMYLCASSLSAQGDTQYFGPGTRLTVL.

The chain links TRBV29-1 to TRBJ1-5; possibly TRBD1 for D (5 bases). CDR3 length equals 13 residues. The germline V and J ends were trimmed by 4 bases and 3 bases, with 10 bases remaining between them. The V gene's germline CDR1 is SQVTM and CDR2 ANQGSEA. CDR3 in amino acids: CSVAGVDNQPQHF. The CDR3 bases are TGCAGCGTTGCGGGGGTTGACAATCAGCCCCAGCATTTT. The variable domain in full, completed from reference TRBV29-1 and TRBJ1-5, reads SAVISQKPSRDICQRGTSLTIQCQVDSQVTMMFWYRQQPGQSLTLIATANQGSEATYESGFVIDKFPISRPNLTFSTLTVSNMSPEDSSIYLCSVAGVDNQPQHFGDGTRLSIL.